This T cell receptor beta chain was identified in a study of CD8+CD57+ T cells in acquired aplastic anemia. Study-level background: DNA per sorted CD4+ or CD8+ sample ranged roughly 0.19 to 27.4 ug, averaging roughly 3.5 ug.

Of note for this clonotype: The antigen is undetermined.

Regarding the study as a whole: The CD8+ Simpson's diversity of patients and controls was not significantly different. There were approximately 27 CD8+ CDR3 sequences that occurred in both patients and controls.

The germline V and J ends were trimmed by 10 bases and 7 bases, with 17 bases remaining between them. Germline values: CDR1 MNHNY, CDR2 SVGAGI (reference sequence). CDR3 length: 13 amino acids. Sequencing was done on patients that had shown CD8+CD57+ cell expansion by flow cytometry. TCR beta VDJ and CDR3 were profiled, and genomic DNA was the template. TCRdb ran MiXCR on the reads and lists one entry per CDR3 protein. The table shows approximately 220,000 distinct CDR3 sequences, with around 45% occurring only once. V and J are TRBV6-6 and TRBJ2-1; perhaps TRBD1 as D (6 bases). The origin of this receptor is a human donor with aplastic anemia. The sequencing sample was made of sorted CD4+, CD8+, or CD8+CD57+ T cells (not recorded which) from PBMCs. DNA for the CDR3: TGTGCCACGAGCCCAGGGGAGAGGAATGAGCAGTTCTTC. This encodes CATSPGERNEQFF.